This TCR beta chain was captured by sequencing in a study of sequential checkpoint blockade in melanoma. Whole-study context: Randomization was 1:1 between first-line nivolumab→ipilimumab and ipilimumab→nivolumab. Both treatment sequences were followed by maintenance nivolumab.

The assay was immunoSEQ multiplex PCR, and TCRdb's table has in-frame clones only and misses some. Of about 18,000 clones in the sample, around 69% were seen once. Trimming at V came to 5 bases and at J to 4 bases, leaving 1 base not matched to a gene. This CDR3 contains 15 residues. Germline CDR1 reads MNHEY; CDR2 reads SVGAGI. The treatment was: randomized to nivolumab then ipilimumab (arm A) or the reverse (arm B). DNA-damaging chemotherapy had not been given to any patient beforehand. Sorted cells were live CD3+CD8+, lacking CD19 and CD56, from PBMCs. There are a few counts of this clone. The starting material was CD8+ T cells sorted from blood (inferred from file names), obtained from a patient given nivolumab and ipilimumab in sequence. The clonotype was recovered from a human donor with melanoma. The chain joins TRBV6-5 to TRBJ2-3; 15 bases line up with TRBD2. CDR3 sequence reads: CASSGLAGGPDTQYF. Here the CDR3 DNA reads TGTGCCAGCAGTGGACTAGCGGGGGGGCCAGATACGCAGTATTTT.